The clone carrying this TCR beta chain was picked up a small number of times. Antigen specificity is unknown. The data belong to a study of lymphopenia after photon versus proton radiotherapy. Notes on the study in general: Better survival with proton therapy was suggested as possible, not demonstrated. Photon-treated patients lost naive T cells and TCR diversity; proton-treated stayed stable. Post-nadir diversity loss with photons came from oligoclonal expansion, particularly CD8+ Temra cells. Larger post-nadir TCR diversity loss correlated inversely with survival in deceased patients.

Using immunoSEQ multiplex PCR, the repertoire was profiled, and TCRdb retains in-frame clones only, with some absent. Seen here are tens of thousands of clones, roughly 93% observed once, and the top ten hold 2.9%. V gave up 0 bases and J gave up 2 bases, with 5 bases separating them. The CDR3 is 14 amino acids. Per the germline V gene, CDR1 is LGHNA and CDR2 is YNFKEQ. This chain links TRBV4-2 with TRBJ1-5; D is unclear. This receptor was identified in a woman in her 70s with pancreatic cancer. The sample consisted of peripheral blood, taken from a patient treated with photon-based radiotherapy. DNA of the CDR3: TGTGCCAGCAGCCAAGATTGGGGCAATCAGCCCCAGCATTTT. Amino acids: CASSQDWGNQPQHF.